Listed below are T cell receptor beta chains from one sample, sequenced in a study of blood T cell repertoires in COVID-19. Some clones are missing from TCRdb's copy, which holds only in-frame ones; the method was immunoSEQ multiplex PCR. Of approximately 270,000 clones in the sample, 70% to 90% were seen once. Sequenced: peripheral blood. These receptors were obtained from a man aged 18 to 29 with active or convalescent COVID-19. CDR3s leave out the opening cysteine and the closing phenylalanine or tryptophan.

>TRBV18
ASSHPVSSYEQY
>TRBV7-6
ASSPAKRRDREDEKLF
>TRBV24-1
ATSDPGSLYEQY
>TRBV6-5
ASRKQGAGGNTIY
>TRBV28
ASSSLQGTQPQH
>TRBV6-1
ASSSQTGLGYEQY
>TRBV6-5
ASSSGQPTWGNEQF
>TRBV7-2
ASSTGGRNGYT
>TRBV11-3
ASTPGQTTDTQY
>TRBV6-6
ASTTSGNTEAF
>TRBV6-5
ASEAGTGKTYEQY
>TRBV15
ATSRDQGVRPQH
>TRBV7-2
ASSTPGSTQY
>TRBV6-2/TRBV6-3
ASSKGQGTGELF
>TRBV5-1
ASSLERAGNEQF
>TRBV4-3
ASSQGTGRTEAF
>TRBV29-1
SATGAGVDHEQY
>TRBV6-6
ASNAQGKNEQY
>TRBV5-1
ASSLDSGQAYGYT
>TRBV6-4
ASSDPWTGLINEQF
>TRBV5-1
ASSTGTSSGNTIY
>TRBV18
ASSPSGTGLTGELF